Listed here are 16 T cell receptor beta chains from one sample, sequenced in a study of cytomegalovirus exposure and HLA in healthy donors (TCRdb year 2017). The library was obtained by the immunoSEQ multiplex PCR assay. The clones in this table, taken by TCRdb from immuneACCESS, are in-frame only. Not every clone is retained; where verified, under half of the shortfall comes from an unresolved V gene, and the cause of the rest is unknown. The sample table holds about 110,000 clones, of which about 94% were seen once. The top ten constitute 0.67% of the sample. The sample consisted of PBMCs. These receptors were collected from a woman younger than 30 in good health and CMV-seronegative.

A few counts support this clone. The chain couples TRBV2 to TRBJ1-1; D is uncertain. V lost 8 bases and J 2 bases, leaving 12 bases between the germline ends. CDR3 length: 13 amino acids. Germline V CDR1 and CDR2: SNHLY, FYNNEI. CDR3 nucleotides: TGTGCCAGCCATCAGACTACTAACACTGAAGCTTTCTTT. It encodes CASHQTTNTEAFF.

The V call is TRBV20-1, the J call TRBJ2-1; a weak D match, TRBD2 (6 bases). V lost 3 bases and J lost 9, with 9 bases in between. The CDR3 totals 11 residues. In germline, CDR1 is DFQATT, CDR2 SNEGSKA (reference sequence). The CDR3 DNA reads TGCAGTGCTAGCGGGAGCCCTGAGCAGTTCTTC. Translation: CSASGSPEQFF.

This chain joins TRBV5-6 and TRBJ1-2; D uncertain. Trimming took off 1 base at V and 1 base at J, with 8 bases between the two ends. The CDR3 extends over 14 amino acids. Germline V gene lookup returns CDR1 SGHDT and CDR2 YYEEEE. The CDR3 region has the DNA TGTGCCAGCAGCTTGCTCGGGGTTAACTATGGCTACACCTTC. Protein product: CASSLLGVNYGYTF. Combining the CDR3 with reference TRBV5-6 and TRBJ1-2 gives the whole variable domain DAGVTQSPTHLIKTRGQQVTLRCSPKSGHDTVSWYQQALGQGPQFIFQYYEEEERQRGNFPDRFSGHQFPNYSSELNVNALLLGDSALYLCASSLLGVNYGYTFGSGTRLTVV.

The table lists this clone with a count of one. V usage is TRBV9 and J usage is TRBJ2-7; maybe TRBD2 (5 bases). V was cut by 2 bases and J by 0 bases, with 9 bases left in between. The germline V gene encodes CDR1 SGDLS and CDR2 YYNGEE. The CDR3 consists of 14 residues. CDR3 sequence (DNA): TGTGCCAGCAGCGTGGAGGACGGCTCCTACGAGCAGTACTTC. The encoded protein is CASSVEDGSYEQYF.

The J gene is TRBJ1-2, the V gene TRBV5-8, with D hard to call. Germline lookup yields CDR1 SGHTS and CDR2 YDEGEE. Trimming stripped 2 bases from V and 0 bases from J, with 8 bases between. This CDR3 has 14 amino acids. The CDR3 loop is CASSLLGANYGYTF. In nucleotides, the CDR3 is TGTGCCAGCAGCTTATTAGGAGCTAACTATGGCTACACCTTC.

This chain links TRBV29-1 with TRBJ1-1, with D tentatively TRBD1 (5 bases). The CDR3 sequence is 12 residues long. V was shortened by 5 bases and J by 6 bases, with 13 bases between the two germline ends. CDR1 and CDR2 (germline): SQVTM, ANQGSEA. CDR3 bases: TGCAGCGTTCTTCGGGGGGGGGCTGAAGCTTTCTTT. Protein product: CSVLRGGAEAFF.

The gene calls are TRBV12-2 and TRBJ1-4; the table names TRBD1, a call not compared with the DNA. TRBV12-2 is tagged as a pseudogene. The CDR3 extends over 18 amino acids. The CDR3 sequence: CASRPRTRMRITNEKLFF. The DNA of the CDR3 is TGTGCAAGTCGCCCCCGGACACGCATGAGAATAACTAATGAAAAACTGTTTTTT.

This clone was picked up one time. The CDR3 DNA follows: TGTGCCAGCAGCAGAGATACAGGTATGTTCCCCTACGAGCAGTACTTC. Translated, it gives CASSRDTGMFPYEQYF. The rearrangement links TRBV7-2 to TRBJ2-7; the D gene is possibly TRBD1 (5 bases). In germline, CDR1 is SGHTA, CDR2 FQGNSA. V lost 5 bases and J 2 bases, leaving 19 bases between the germline ends. This CDR3 spans 16 amino acids.

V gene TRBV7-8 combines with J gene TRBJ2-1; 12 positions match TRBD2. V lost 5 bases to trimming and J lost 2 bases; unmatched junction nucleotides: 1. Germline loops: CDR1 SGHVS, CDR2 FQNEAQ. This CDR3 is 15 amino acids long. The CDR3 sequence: CASSRTSGAYNEQFF. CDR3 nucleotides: TGTGCCAGCAGCCGGACTAGCGGGGCCTACAATGAGCAGTTCTTC.

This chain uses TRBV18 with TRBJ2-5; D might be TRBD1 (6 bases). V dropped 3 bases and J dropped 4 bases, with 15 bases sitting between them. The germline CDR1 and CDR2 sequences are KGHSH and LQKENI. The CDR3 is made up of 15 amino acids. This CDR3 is CASSPLRGFGETQYF. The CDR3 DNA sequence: TGTGCCAGCTCACCCTTGAGGGGGTTCGGAGAGACCCAGTACTTC. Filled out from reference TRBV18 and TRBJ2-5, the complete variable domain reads NAGVMQNPRHLVRRRGQEARLRCSPMKGHSHVYWYRQLPEEGLKFMVYLQKENIIDESGMPKERFSAEFPKEGPSILRIQQVVRGDSAAYFCASSPLRGFGETQYFGPGTRLLVL.

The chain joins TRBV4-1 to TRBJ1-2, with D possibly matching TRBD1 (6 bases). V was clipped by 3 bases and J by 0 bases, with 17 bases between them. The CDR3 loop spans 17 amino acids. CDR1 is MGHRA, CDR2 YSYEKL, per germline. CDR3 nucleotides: TGCGCCAGCAGCCATATACCTTCAGGGGTAGCTAACTATGGCTACACCTTC. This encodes CASSHIPSGVANYGYTF.

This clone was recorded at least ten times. In nucleotides, the CDR3 is TGCGCCAGCAGCATGGGACTAGCGGGATACGAGCAGTACTTC. Its protein product is CASSMGLAGYEQYF. The chain recombines TRBV5-1 with TRBJ2-7; 13 bases align to TRBD2. Germline V gives CDR1 SGHRS, CDR2 YFSETQ. The junction had 2 bases not matched to a gene; V was cut back by 4 bases and J by 4 bases. CDR3 length equals 14 residues.

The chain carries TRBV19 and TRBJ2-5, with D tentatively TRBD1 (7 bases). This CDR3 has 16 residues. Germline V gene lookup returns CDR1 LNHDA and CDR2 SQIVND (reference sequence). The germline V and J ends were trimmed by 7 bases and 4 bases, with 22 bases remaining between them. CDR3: CASKGAAGHLGETQYF. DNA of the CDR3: TGTGCCAGTAAGGGGGCGGCGGGACACCTAGGAGAGACCCAGTACTTC.

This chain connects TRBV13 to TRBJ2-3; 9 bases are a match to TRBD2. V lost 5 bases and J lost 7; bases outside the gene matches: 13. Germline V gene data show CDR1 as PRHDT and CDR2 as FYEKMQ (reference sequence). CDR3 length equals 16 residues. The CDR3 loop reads CASSIRLVAGENTQYF. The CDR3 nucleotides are TGTGCCAGCAGCATCCGCTTGGTAGCGGGGGAAAATACGCAGTATTTT.

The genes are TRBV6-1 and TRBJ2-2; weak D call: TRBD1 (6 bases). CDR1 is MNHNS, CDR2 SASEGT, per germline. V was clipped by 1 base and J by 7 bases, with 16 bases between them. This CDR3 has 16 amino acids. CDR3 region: CASSEGLTLQGGELFF. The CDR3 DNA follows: TGTGCCAGCAGTGAAGGACTTACTTTACAGGGCGGGGAGCTGTTTTTT.

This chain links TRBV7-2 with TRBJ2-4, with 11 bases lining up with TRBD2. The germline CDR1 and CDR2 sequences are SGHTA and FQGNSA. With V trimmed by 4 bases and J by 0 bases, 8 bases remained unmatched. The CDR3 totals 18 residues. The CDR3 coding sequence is TGTGCCAGCAGCTCGTCAATAGCGGGGGGGCTAGCCAAAAACATTCAGTACTTC. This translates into CASSSSIAGGLAKNIQYF.